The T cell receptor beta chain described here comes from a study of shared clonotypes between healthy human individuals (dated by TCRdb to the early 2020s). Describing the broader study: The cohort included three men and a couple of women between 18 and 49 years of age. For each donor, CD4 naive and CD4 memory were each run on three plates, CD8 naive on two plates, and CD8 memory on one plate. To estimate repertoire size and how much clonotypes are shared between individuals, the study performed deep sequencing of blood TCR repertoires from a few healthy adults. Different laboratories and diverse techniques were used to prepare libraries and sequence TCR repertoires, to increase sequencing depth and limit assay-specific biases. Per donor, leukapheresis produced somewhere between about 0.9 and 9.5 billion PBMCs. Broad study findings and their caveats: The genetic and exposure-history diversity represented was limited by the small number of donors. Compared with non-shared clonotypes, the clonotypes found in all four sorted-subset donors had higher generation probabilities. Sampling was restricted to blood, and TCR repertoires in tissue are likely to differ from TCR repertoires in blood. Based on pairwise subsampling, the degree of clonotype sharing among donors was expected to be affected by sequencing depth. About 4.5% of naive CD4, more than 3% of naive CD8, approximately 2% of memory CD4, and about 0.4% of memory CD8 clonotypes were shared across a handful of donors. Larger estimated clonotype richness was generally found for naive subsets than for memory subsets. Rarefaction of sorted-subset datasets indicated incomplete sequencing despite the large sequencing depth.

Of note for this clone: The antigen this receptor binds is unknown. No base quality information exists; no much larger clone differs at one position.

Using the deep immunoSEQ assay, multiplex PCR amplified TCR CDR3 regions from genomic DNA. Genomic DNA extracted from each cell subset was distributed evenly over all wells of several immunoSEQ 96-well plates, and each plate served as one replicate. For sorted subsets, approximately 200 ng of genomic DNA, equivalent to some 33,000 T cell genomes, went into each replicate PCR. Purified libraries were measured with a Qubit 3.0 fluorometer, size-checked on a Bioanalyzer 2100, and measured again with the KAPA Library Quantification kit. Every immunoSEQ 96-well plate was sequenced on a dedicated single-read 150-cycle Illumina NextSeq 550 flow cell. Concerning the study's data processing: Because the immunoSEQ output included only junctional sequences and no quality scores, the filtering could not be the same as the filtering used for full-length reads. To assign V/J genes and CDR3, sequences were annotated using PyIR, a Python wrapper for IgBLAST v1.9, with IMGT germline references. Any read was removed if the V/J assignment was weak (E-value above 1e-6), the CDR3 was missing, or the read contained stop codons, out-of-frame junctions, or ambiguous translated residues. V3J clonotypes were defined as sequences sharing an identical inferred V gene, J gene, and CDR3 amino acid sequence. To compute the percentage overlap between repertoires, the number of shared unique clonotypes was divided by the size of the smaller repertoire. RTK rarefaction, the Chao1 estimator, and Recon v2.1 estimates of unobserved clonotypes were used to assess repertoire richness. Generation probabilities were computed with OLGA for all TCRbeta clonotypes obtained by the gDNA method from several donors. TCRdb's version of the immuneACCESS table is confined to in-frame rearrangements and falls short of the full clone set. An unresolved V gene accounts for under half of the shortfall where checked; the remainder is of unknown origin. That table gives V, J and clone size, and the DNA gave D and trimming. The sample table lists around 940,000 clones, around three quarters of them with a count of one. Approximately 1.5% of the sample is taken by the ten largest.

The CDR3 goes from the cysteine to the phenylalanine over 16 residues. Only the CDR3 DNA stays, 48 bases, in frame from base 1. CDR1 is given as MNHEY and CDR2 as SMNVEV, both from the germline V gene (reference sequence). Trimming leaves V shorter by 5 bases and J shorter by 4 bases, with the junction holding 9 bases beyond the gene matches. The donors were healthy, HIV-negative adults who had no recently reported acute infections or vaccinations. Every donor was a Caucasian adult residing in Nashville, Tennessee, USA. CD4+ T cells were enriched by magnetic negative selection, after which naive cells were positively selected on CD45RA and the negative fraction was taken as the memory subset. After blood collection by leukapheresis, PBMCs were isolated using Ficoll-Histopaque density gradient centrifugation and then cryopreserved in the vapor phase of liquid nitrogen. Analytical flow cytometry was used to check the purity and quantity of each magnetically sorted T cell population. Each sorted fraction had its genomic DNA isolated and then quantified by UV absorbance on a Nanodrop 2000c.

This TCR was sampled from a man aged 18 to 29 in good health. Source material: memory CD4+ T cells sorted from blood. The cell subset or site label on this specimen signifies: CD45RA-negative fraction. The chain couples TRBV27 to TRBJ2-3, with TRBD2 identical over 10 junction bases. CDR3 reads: CASSPRRAGGPDTQYF. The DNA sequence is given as TGTGCCAGCAGTCCACGAAGAGCGGGAGGGCCAGATACGCAGTATTTT.